What follows are 18 T cell receptor beta chains derived from one specimen sequenced in a study of beta chain features in type 1 diabetes. As every portion of the isolated RNA was reverse transcribed, the sequencing read expressed TCRB transcripts. The table came from immunoSEQ multiplex PCR; TCRdb's copy has only in-frame clones and leaves some out. The data show around 180,000 clones, with about 12% seen just once and approximately 0.62% held by the top ten. Material for sequencing was central memory CD4+ T cells from blood. The receptors derive from a woman aged 18-29 years in good health.

V usage is TRBV14 and J usage is TRBJ1-2; 8 positions match TRBD1. This CDR3 comprises 15 residues. Per the germline V gene, CDR1 is SGHDN and CDR2 is FVKESK. V lost 3 bases, J lost 7 bases, and 10 bases stayed unmatched. Here the CDR3 reads CASSQTGQGYSGYTF. The DNA of the CDR3 is TGTGCCAGCAGCCAGACTGGACAGGGATATAGTGGCTACACCTTC.

The chain combines TRBV6-5 with TRBJ1-5, with TRBD1 matching 8 bases. Germline V gene lookup returns CDR1 MNHEY and CDR2 SVGAGI. The V gene end was trimmed by 6 bases and the J gene end by 7 bases; junction bases not matched to a gene: 5. The CDR3 runs to 13 residues. CDR3 bases: TGTGCCAGCAGCGGACAGGGCCGCCAGCCCCAGCATTTT. Its translation is CASSGQGRQPQHF.

The chain links TRBV9 to TRBJ2-1; D possibly corresponds to TRBD2 (6 bases). V was cut by 3 bases and J by 6 bases, with 16 bases left in between. Germline assignment: CDR1 SGDLS and CDR2 YYNGEE. The CDR3 contains 15 residues. As DNA, the CDR3 is TGTGCCAGCAGCGAGACCGCTTACGGGGGCAATGAGCAGTTCTTC. Translating gives CASSETAYGGNEQFF.

This clone was recorded a few times. The chain joins TRBV30 to TRBJ2-1, with TRBD2 matching 8 bases. Germline V gene sequence: CDR1 GTSNPN, CDR2 SVGIG (reference sequence). V shed 0 bases and J 9 bases; nucleotides not matched to a gene: 4. This CDR3 has 13 amino acids. The CDR3 coding sequence is TGTGCCTGGAGTGTACGGGAGGGACTTGAGCAGTTCTTC. This translates into CAWSVREGLEQFF.

The gene calls are TRBV28 and TRBJ2-7; 7 bases match TRBD1. CDR1 and CDR2 from the germline V gene are MDHEN and SYDVKM. The V gene end was trimmed by 6 bases and the J gene end by 2 bases; junction bases not matched to a gene: 10. This CDR3 is built from 15 residues. DNA of the CDR3: TGTGCCAGCAGGGGGGCCGGGACAGTCGCCTACGAGCAGTACTTC. This gives the protein CASRGAGTVAYEQYF.

This clone has more than one count but fewer than ten. This chain uses TRBV28 with TRBJ2-3; 7 bases agree with TRBD1. This CDR3 has 12 residues. Germline V gives CDR1 MDHEN, CDR2 SYDVKM. The ends lost 5 bases at V and 8 bases at J; junction bases unmatched: 4. The chain's CDR3 is CASSTPGGTQYF. CDR3 sequence (DNA): TGTGCCAGCAGTACCCCAGGGGGTACGCAGTATTTT.

This clone has only a few counts. The CDR3 here is CASSGQGNNQPQHF. CDR3 DNA sequence: TGTGCCAGCAGCGGACAGGGGAATAATCAGCCCCAGCATTTT. The chain carries TRBV6-5 and TRBJ1-5; 9 nucleotides align to TRBD1. The CDR3 loop spans 14 amino acids. Germline-derived CDR1 and CDR2 are MNHEY and SVGAGI. After removal of 6 bases from V and 4 bases from J, the junction contained 4 bases not matched to a gene.

V gene TRBV6-5 combines with J gene TRBJ1-5, with 10 nucleotides matching TRBD1. Germline V gene data show CDR1 as MNHEY and CDR2 as SVGAGI. The CDR3 length is 14 residues. V shed 7 bases, J shed 5 bases, and the junction held 5 bases outside the gene matches. CDR3 loop: CASKTGTGDQPQHF. DNA of the CDR3: TGTGCCAGCAAAACCGGGACAGGGGATCAGCCCCAGCATTTT.

The chain has TRBV2 and TRBJ2-2; 7 bases map to TRBD1. Germline V gene lookup returns CDR1 SNHLY and CDR2 FYNNEI. Losses at the gene ends were 3 bases for V and 1 base for J; bases not matched to a gene: 2. The CDR3 consists of 15 residues. For the CDR3, the DNA is TGTGCCAGCAGTGAGACAGGGATGAACACCGGGGAGCTGTTTTTT. It yields the protein CASSETGMNTGELFF.

The CDR3, as DNA: TGTGCCAGCAGCCAAGATTTGGTCGTGTTCACGGGACTGGTCGGGGAGCTGTTTTTT. Residues: CASSQDLVVFTGLVGELFF. The chain links TRBV4-2 to TRBJ2-2, with a possible D match to TRBD2 (6 bases). The germline gives CDR1 LGHNA, CDR2 YNFKEQ. Trimming cost V 0 bases and J 7 bases, with 24 bases left between them. CDR3 length: 19 amino acids.

The chain recombines TRBV5-1 with TRBJ2-7; 7 bases line up with TRBD1. Per the germline V gene, CDR1 is SGHRS and CDR2 is YFSETQ. V dropped 3 bases and J dropped 9; count of bases not matched to a gene: 6. The CDR3 is 12 amino acids. The CDR3 here is CASSSQTGPQYF. DNA for the CDR3: TGCGCCAGCAGCTCGCAGACAGGGCCGCAGTACTTC.

This clone was counted at least ten times. The CDR3: CASSFRVDTEQFF. For the CDR3, the DNA is TGTGCCAGCAGCTTTCGAGTCGACACTGAGCAGTTCTTC. V usage is TRBV5-4 and J usage is TRBJ2-1; D gene ambiguous. The length of the CDR3 is 13 residues. V lost 2 bases to trimming and J lost 9 bases, with 12 bases between them. CDR1 and CDR2 from the germline V gene are SGHNT and YYREEE (reference sequence).

This clone was recorded a few times. V gene TRBV29-1 combines with J gene TRBJ2-6; D not resolved. V was clipped by 5 bases and J by 0 bases, with 8 bases between them. The V gene's germline CDR1 is SQVTM and CDR2 ANQGSEA. This CDR3 region has 14 residues. The CDR3 nucleotides are TGCAGCGTTAGTCAGGCCTCTGGGGCCAACGTCCTGACTTTC. Translated: CSVSQASGANVLTF.

There are a few counts of this clone. This chain links TRBV4-3 with TRBJ1-2; a weak D match, TRBD1 (6 bases). The germline V gene has CDR1 LGHNA and CDR2 YSLEER. CDR3 length: 16 amino acids. Deletions cut 5 bases from V and 5 bases from J, with 21 bases between. CDR3 sequence reads: CASSSQGTIGSYGYTF. For the CDR3, the DNA is TGCGCCAGCAGCTCTCAAGGGACAATAGGGTCATATGGCTACACCTTC.

A few counts support this clone. The chain uses TRBV7-9 and TRBJ1-5; 7 positions match TRBD1. This CDR3 has 15 amino acids. Trimming removed 2 bases from V and 1 base from J; junction bases left unmatched: 2. Germline values: CDR1 SEHNR, CDR2 FQNEAQ (reference sequence). The CDR3 nucleotides are TGTGCCAGCAGCTTAACAGGGGCGAGCAATCAGCCCCAGCATTTT. It encodes CASSLTGASNQPQHF. Full variable domain (rest looked up from reference TRBV7-9 and TRBJ1-5): DTGVSQNPRHKITKRGQNVTFRCDPISEHNRLYWYRQTLGQGPEFLTYFQNEAQLEKSRLLSDRFSAERPKGSFSTLEIQRTEQGDSAMYLCASSLTGASNQPQHFGDGTRLSIL.

Turning to this clone: Other DNA sequences in the sample encode the same CDR3. The V call is TRBV5-6, the J call TRBJ2-5; TRBD1 is a possible D gene (6 bases). Germline V gives CDR1 SGHDT, CDR2 YYEEEE. This CDR3 has 13 residues. V lost 4 bases to trimming and J lost 0 bases, with 7 bases between them. The CDR3 coding sequence is TGTGCCAGCAGCACAGGGTACCAAGAGACCCAGTACTTC. Translating it yields CASSTGYQETQYF.

In its sample, this clone was seen a few times. The rearrangement links TRBV25-1 to TRBJ2-5; D possibly corresponds to TRBD2 (6 bases). The CDR3 loop spans 13 amino acids. Germline CDR1 reads MGHDK; CDR2 reads SYGVNS. V was clipped by 7 bases and J by 4 bases, with 13 bases between them. The chain's CDR3 is CASIPHGGETQYF. The CDR3 nucleotides read TGTGCCAGCATTCCTCACGGGGGAGAGACCCAGTACTTC.

This clone was recorded a few times. The rearrangement uses TRBV29-1 and TRBJ2-3, with 10 bases identical to TRBD2. The germline CDR1 and CDR2 sequences are SQVTM and ANQGSEA. This CDR3 is built from 15 residues. V shed 0 bases and J 1 base; nucleotides not matched to a gene: 1. The DNA of the CDR3 is TGCAGCGTTGAAGATACTAGCGGGGGCACAGATACGCAGTATTTT. Encoded protein: CSVEDTSGGTDTQYF.